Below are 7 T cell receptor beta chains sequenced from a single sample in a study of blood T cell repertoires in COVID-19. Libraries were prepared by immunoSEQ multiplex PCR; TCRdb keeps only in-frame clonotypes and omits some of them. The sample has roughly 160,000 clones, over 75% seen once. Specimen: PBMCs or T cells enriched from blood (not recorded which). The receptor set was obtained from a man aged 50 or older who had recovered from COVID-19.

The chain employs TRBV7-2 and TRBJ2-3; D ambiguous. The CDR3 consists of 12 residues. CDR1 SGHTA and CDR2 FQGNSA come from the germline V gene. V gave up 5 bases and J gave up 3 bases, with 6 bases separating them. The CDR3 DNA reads TGTGCCAGCAGCCCGGGTACAGATACGCAGTATTTT. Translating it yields CASSPGTDTQYF. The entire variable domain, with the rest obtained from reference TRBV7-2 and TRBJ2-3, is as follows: GAGVSQSPSNKVTEKGKDVELRCDPISGHTALYWYRQSLGQGLEFLIYFQGNSAPDKSGLPSDRFSAERTGGSVSTLTIQRTQQEDSAVYLCASSPGTDTQYFGPGTRLTVL.

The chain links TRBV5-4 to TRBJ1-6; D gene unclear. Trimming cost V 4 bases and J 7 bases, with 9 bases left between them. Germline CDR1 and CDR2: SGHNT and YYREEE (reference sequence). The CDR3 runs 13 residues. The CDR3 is CASSAGHNSPLHF. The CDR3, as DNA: TGTGCCAGCAGCGCGGGCCACAATTCACCCCTCCACTTT.

CDR3 bases: TGTGCCAGTTGGACTAGACAGGACGGGGGCACTGAAGCTTTCTTT. Translation gives CASWTRQDGGTEAFF. The J gene is TRBJ1-1, the V gene TRBV19, with TRBD1 as a possible D gene (6 bases). The V end was cut by 8 bases, the J end by 4 bases, with 20 bases between. This CDR3 is built from 15 residues. Germline V CDR1 and CDR2: LNHDA, SQIVND (reference sequence).

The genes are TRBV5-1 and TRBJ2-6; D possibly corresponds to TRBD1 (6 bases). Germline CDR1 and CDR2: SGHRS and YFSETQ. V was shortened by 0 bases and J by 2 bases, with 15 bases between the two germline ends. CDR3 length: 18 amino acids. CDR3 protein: CASSLVTGHSTGANVLTF. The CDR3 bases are TGCGCCAGCAGCTTGGTAACAGGGCATTCTACTGGGGCCAACGTCCTGACTTTC.

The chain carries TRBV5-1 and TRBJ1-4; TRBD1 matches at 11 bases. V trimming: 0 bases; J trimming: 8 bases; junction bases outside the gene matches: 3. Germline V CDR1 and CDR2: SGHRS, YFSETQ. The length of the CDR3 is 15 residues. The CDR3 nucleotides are TGCGCCAGCAGCTTGGAGGACAGGGGGCAGGAAAAACTGTTTTTT. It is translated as CASSLEDRGQEKLFF.

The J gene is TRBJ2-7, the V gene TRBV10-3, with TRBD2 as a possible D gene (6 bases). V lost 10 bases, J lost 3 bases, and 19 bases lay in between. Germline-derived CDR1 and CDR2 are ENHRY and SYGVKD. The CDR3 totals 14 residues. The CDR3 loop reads CATRDSQSLYEQYF. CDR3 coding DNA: TGTGCCACCCGGGACTCCCAATCCCTCTACGAGCAGTACTTC.

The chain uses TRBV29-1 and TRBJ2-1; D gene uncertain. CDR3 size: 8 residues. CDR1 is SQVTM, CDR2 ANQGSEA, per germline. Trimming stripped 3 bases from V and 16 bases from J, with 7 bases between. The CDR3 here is CSVDGGFF. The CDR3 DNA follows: TGCAGCGTTGATGGTGGCTTCTTC.